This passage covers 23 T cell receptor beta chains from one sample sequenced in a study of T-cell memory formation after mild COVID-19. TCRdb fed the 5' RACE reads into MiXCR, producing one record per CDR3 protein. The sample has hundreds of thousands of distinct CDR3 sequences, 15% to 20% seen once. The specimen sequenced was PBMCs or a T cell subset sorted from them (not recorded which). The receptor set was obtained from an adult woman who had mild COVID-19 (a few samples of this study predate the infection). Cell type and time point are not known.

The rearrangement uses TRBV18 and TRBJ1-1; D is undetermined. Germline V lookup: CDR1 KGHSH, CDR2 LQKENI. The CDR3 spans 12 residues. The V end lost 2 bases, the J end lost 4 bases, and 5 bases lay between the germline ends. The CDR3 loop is CASSPIGTEAFF. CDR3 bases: TGTGCCAGCTCACCAATCGGCACTGAAGCTTTCTTT. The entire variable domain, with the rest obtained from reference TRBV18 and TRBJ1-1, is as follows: NAGVMQNPRHLVRRRGQEARLRCSPMKGHSHVYWYRQLPEEGLKFMVYLQKENIIDESGMPKERFSAEFPKEGPSILRIQQVVRGDSAAYFCASSPIGTEAFFGQGTRLTVV.

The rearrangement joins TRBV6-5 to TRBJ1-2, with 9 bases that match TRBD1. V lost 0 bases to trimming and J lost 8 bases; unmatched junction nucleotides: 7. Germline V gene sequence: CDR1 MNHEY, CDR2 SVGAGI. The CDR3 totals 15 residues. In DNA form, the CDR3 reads TGTGCCAGCAGTTACTCACCGGACAGGGGATTCGGCTACACCTTC. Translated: CASSYSPDRGFGYTF.

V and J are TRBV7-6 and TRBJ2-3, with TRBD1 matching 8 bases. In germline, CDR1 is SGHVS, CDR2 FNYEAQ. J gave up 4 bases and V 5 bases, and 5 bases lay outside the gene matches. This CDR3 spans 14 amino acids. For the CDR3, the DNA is TGTGCCAGCAGCCCCCGGACAGGGTCAGATACGCAGTATTTT. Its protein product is CASSPRTGSDTQYF.

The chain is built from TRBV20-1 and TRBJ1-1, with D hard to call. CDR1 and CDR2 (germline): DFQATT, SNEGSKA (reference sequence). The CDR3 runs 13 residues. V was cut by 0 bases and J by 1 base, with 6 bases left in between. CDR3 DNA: TGCAGTGCTAGAGATGCCCAGAACACTGAAGCTTTCTTT. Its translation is CSARDAQNTEAFF.

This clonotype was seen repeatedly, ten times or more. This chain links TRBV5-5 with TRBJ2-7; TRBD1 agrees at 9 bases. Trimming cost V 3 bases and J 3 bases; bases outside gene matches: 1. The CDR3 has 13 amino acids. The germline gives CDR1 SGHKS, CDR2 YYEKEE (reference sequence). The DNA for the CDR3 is TGTGCCAGCAGCTCGACAGGGGGCTACGAGCAGTACTTC. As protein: CASSSTGGYEQYF.

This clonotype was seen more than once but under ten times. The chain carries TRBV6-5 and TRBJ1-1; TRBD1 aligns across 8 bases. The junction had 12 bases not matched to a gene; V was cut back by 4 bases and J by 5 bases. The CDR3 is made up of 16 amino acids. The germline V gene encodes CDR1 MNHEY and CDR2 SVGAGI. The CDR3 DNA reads TGTGCCAGCAGTTCTCCTAGCAGGGGGCGGTTGACTGAAGCTTTCTTT. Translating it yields CASSSPSRGRLTEAFF.

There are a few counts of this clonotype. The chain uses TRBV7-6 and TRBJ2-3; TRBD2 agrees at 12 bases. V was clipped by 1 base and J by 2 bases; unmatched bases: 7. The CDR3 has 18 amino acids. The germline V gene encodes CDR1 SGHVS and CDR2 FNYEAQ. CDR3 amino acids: CASSLVTSGGPHTDTQYF. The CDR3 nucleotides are TGTGCCAGCAGCTTAGTAACTAGCGGGGGGCCACACACAGATACGCAGTATTTT.

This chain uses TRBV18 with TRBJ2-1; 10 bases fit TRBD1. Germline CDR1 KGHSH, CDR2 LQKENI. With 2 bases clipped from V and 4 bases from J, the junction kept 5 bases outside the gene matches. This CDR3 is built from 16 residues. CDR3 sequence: CASSPLGQGIYNEQFF. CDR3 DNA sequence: TGTGCCAGCTCACCATTGGGACAGGGGATTTACAATGAGCAGTTCTTC.

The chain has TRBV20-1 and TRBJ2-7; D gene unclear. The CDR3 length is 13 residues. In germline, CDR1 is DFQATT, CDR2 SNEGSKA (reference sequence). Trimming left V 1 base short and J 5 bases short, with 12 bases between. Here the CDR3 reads CSARVPGSDEQYF. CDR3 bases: TGCAGTGCTAGAGTGCCAGGTTCGGACGAGCAGTACTTC.

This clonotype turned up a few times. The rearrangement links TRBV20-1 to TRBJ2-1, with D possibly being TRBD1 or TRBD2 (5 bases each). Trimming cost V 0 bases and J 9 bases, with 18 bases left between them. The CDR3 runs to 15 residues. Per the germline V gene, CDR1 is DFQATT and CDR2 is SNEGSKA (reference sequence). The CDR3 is CSARDSGLGGVEQFF. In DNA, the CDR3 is TGCAGTGCTAGAGATTCGGGGCTAGGAGGTGTTGAGCAGTTCTTC.

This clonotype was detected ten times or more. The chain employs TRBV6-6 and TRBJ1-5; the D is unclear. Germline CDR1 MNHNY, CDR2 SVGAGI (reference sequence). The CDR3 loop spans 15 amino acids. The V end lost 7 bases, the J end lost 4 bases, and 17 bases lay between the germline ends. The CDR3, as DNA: TGTGCCAGCAACGACGGGAGACCTTTAAATCAGCCCCAGCATTTT. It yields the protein CASNDGRPLNQPQHF.

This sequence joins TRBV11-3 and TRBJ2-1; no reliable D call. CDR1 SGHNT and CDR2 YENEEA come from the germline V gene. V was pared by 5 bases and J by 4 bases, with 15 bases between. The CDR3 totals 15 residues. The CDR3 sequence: CASSLYSWAYNEQFF. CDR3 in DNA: TGTGCCAGCAGCCTCTACTCTTGGGCGTACAATGAGCAGTTCTTC.

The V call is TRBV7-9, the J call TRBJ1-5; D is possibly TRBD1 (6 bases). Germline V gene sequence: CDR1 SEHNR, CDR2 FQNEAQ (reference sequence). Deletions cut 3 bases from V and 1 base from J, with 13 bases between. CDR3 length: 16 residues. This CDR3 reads CASSFGWGLSNQPQHF. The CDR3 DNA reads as TGTGCCAGCAGCTTTGGTTGGGGGCTGAGCAATCAGCCCCAGCATTTT.

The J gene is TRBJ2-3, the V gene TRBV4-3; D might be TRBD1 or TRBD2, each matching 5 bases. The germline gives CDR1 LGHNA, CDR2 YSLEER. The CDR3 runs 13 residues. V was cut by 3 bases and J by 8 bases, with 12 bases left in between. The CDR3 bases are TGCGCCAGCAGCCAGAAGGACGGGGCTACGCAGTATTTT. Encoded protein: CASSQKDGATQYF.

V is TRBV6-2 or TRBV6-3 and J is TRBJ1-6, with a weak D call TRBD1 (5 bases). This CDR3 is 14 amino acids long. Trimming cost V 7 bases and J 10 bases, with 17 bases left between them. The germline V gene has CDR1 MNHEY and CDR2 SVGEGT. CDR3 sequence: CASTEPGPESPLHF. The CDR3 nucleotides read TGTGCCAGCACTGAGCCGGGGCCGGAGTCACCCCTCCACTTT.

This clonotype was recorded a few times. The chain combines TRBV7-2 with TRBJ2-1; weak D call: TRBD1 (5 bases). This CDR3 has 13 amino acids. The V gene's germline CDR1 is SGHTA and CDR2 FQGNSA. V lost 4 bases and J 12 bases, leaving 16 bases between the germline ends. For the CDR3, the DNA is TGTGCCAGCAGCTCACGCGGCCAGACAGTGCAGTTCTTC. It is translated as CASSSRGQTVQFF.

CDR3 sequence (DNA): TGTGCCAGCAGTTTTCCCCGACAGGGCGGCACTGAAGCTTTCTTT. This encodes CASSFPRQGGTEAFF. This chain joins TRBV12-3 or TRBV12-4 and TRBJ1-1; 7 bases agree with TRBD1. The CDR3 is 15 residues long. V was pared by 3 bases and J by 4 bases, with 8 bases of the junction left unmatched.

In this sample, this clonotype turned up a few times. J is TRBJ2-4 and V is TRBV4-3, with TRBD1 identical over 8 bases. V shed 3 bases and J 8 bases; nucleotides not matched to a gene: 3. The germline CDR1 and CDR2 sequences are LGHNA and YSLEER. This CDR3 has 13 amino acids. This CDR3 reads CASSQDREDIQYF. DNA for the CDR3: TGCGCCAGCAGCCAGGACAGGGAGGACATTCAGTACTTC.

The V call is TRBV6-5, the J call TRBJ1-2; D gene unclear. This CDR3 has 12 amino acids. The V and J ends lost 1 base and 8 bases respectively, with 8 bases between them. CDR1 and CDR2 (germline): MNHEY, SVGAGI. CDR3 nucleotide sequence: TGTGCCAGCAGTTACTTGGGTCAAGGCTACACCTTC. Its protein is CASSYLGQGYTF.

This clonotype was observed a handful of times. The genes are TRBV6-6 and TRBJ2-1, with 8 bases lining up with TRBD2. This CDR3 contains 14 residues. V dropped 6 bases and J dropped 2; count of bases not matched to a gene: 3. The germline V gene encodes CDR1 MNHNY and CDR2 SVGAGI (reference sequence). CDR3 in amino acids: CASRLADAYNEQFF. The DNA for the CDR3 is TGTGCCAGCAGACTAGCGGATGCCTACAATGAGCAGTTCTTC.

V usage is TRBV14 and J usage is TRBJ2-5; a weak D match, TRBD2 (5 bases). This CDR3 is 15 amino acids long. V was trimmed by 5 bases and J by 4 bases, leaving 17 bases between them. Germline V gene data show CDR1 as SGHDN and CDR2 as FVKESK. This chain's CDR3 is CASSAPERSGETQYF. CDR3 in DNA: TGTGCCAGCAGCGCCCCGGAGCGGTCTGGAGAGACCCAGTACTTC.

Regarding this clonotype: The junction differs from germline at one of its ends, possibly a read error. The CDR3 is CASSLALQENTGELFF. DNA for the CDR3: TGTGCTAGCAGCTTAGCGCTACAGGAAAACACCGGGGAGCTGTTTTTT. The chain is built from TRBV7-7 and TRBJ2-2; D may match TRBD1 or TRBD2 (5 bases each). The CDR3 is 16 amino acids. Germline CDR1 SSHAT, CDR2 FNYEAQ (reference sequence). Full variable domain (outside the CDR3, taken from reference TRBV7-7 and TRBJ2-2): GAGVSQSPRYKVTKRGQDVTLRCDPISSHATLYWYQQALGQGPEFLTYFNYEAQPDKSGLPSDRFSAERPEGSISTLTIQRTEQRDSAMYRCASSLALQENTGELFFGEGSRLTVL.

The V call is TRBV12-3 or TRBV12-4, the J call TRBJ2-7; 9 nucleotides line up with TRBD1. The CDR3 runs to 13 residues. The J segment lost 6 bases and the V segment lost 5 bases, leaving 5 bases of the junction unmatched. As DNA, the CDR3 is TGTGCCAGCAGTACCGGGACAGGGCTCGAGCAGTACTTC. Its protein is CASSTGTGLEQYF.